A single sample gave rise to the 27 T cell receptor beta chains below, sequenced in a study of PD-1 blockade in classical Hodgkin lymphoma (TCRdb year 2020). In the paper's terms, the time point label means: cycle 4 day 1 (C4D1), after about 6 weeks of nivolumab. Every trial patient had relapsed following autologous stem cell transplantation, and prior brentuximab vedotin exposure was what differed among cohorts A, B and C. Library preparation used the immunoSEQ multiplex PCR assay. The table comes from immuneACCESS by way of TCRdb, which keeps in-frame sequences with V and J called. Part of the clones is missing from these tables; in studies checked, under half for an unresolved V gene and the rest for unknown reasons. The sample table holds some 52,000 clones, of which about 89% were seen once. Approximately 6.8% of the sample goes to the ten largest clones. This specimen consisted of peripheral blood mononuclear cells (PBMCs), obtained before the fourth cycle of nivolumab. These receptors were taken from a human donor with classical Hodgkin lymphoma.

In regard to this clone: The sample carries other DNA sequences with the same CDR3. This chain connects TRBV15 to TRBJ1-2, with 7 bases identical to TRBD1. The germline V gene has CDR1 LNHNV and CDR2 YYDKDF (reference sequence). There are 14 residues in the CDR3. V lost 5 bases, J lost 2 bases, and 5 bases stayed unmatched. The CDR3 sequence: CATSRQGRNYGYTF. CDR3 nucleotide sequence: TGTGCCACCAGCCGACAGGGTAGGAACTATGGCTACACCTTC.

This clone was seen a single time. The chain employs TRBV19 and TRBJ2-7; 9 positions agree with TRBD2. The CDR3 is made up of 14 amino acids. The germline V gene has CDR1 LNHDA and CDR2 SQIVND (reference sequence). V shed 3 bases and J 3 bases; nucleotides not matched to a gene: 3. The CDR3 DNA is TGTGCCAGTAGTATGGTTAGCGGGAGCTACGAGCAGTACTTC. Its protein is CASSMVSGSYEQYF.

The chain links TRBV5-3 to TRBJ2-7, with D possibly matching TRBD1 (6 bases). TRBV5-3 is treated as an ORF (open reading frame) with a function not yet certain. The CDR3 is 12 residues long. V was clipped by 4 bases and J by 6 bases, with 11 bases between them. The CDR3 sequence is CARSPDRSEQYF. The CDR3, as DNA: TGTGCCAGAAGCCCCGACAGGTCCGAGCAGTACTTC.

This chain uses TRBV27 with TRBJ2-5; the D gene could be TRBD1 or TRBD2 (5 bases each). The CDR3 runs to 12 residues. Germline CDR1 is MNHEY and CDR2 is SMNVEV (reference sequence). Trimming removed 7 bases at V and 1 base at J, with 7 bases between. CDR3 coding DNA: TGTGCCAGCACCGGGACCCAAGAGACCCAGTACTTC. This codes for CASTGTQETQYF.

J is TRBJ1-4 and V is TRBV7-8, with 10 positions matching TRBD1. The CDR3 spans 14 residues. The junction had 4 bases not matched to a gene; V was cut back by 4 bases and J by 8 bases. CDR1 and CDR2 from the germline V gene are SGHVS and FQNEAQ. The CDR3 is CASSSDRGREKLFF. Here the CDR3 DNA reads TGTGCCAGCAGCTCAGACAGGGGGCGGGAAAAACTGTTTTTT. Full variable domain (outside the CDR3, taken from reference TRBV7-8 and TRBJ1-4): GAGVSQSPRYKVAKRGQDVALRCDPISGHVSLFWYQQALGQGPEFLTYFQNEAQLDKSGLPSDRFFAERPEGSVSTLKIQRTQQEDSAVYLCASSSDRGREKLFFGSGTQLSVL.

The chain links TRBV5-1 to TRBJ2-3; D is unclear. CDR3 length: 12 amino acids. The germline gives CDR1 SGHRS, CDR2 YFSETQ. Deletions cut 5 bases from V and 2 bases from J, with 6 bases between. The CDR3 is CASSRTTDTQYF. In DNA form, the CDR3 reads TGCGCCAGCAGTAGGACCACAGATACGCAGTATTTT.

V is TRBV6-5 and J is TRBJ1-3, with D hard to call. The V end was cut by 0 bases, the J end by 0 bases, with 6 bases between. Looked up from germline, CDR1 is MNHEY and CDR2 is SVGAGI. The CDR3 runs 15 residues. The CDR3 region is CASSYSTTSGNTIYF. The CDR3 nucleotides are TGTGCCAGCAGTTACTCCACCACCTCTGGAAACACCATATATTTT.

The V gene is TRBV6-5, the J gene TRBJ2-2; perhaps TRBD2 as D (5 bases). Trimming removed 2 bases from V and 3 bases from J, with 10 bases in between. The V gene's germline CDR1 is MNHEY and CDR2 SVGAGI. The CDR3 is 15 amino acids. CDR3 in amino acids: CASSYAGWDTGELFF. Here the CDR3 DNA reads TGTGCCAGCAGTTACGCGGGTTGGGACACCGGGGAGCTGTTTTTT.

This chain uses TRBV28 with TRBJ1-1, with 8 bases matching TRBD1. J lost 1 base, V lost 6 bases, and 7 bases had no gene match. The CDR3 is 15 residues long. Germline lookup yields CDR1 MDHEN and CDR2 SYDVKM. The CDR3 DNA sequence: TGTGCCAGCAGACCAGTTCAGGGGGCGAACACTGAAGCTTTCTTT. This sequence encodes CASRPVQGANTEAFF.

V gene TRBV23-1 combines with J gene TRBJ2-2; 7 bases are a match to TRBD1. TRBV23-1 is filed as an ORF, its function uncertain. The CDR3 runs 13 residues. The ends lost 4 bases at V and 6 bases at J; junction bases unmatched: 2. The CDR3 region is CASSPTGAGELFF. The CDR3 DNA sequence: TGCGCCAGCAGTCCTACAGGGGCCGGGGAGCTGTTTTTT.

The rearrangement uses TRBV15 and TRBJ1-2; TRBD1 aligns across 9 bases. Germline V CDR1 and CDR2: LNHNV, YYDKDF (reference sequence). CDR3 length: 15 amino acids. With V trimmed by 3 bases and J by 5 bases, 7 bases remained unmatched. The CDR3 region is CATSRRTGDVYGYTF. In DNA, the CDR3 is TGTGCCACCAGCAGGAGGACAGGGGATGTTTATGGCTACACCTTC.

The CDR3 DNA follows: TGTGCCAGCAGCTTAGTGGCACAGGGAAACTATAATTCACCCCTCCACTTT. Protein product: CASSLVAQGNYNSPLHF. The V gene is TRBV7-2, the J gene TRBJ1-6; a possible D gene is TRBD1 (6 bases). Germline V gene data show CDR1 as SGHTA and CDR2 as FQGNSA. V dropped 1 base and J dropped 3 bases, with 13 bases sitting between them. The CDR3 spans 17 residues.

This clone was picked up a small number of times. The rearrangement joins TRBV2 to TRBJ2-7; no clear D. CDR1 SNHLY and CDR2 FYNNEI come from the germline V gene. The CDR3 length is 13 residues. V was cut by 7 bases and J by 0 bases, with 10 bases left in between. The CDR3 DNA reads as TGTGCCAGCACCCAAGTCCCCTCCTACGAGCAGTACTTC. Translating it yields CASTQVPSYEQYF.

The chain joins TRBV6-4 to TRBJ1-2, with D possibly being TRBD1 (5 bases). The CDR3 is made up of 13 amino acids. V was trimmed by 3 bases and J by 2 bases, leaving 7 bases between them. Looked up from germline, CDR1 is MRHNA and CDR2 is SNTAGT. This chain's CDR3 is CASSEGENYGYTF. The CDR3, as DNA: TGTGCCAGCAGTGAAGGGGAAAACTATGGCTACACCTTC.

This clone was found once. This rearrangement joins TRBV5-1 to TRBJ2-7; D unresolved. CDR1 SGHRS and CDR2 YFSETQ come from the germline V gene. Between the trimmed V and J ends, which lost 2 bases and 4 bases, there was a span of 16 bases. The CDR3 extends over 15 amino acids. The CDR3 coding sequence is TGCGCCAGCAGCTTAGGCCAGCCAGAGGATTACGAGCAGTACTTC. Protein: CASSLGQPEDYEQYF.

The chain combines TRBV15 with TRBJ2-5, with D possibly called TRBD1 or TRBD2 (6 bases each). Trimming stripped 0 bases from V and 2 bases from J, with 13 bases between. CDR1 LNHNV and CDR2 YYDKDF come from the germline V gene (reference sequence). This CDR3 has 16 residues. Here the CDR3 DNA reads TGTGCCACCAGCAGAGATCGGGGGCGTGGACAAGAGACCCAGTACTTC. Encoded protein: CATSRDRGRGQETQYF.

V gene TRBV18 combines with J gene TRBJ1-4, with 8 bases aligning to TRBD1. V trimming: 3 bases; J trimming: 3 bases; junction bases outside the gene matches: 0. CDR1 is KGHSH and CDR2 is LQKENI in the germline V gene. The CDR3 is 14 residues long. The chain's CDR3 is CASSPTGANEKLFF. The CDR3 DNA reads TGTGCCAGCTCACCGACAGGGGCTAATGAAAAACTGTTTTTT. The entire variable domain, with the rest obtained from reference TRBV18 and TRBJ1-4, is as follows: NAGVMQNPRHLVRRRGQEARLRCSPMKGHSHVYWYRQLPEEGLKFMVYLQKENIIDESGMPKERFSAEFPKEGPSILRIQQVVRGDSAAYFCASSPTGANEKLFFGSGTQLSVL.

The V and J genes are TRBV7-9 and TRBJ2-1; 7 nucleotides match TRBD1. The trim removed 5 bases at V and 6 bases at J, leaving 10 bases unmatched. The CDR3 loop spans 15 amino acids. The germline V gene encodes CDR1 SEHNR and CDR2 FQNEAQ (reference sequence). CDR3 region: CASSLGGPTRNEQFF. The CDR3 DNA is TGTGCCAGCAGCCTAGGGGGCCCCACACGCAATGAGCAGTTCTTC. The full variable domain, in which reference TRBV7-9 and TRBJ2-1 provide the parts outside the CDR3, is DTGVSQNPRHKITKRGQNVTFRCDPISEHNRLYWYRQTLGQGPEFLTYFQNEAQLEKSRLLSDRFSAERPKGSFSTLEIQRTEQGDSAMYLCASSLGGPTRNEQFFGPGTRLTVL.

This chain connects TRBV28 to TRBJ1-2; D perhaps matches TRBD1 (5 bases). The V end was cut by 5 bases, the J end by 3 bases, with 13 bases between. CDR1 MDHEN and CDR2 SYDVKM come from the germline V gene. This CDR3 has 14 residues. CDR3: CASSTTDTDYGYTF. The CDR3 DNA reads TGTGCCAGCAGTACGACAGATACCGACTATGGCTACACCTTC.

The DNA for the CDR3 is TGCGCCAGCAGCTTTAGCGGGAGCTACAATGAGCAGTTCTTC. It encodes CASSFSGSYNEQFF. This sequence joins TRBV5-1 and TRBJ2-1; 9 nucleotides match TRBD2. Germline CDR1 reads SGHRS; CDR2 reads YFSETQ. V gave up 2 bases and J gave up 3 bases; unmatched junction bases: 0. The CDR3 sequence is 14 residues long.

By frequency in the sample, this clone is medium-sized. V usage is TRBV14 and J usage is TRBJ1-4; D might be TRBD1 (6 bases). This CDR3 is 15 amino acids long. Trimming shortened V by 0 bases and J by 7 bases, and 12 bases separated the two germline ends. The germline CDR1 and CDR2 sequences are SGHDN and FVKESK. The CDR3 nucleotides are TGTGCCAGCAGCCAAGATCCGGGGGCGGGTGAAAAACTGTTTTTT. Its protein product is CASSQDPGAGEKLFF.

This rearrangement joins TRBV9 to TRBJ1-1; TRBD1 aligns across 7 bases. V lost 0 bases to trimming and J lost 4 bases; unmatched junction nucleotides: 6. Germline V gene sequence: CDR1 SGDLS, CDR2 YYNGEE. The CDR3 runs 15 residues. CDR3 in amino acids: CASSVDAGGSTEAFF. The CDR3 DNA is TGTGCCAGCAGCGTAGATGCAGGGGGGAGCACTGAAGCTTTCTTT.

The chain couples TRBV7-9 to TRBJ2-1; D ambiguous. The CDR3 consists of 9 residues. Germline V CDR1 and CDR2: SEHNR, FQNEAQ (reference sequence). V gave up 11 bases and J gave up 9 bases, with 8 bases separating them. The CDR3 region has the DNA TGTGCCCCCCGTCTTGAGCAGTTCTTC. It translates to CAPRLEQFF.

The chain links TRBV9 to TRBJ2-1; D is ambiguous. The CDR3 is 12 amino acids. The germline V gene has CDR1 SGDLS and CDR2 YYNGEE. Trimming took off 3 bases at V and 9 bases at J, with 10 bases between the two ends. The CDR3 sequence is CASSAAKGEQFF. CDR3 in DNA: TGTGCCAGCAGCGCGGCAAAAGGTGAGCAGTTCTTC.

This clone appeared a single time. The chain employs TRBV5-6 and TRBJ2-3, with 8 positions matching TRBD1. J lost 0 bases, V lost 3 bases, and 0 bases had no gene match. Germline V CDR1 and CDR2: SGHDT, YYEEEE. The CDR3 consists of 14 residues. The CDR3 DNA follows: TGTGCCAGCAGCTGGACAGGGAGCACAGATACGCAGTATTTT. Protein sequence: CASSWTGSTDTQYF. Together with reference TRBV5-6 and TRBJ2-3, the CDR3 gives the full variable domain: DAGVTQSPTHLIKTRGQQVTLRCSPKSGHDTVSWYQQALGQGPQFIFQYYEEEERQRGNFPDRFSGHQFPNYSSELNVNALLLGDSALYLCASSWTGSTDTQYFGPGTRLTVL.

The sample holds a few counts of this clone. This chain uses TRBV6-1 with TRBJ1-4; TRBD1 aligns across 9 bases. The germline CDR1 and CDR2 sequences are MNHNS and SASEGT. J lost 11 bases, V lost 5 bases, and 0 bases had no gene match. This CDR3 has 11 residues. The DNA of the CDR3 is TGTGCCAGCAGTACAGGGGGCAAACTGTTTTTT. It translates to CASSTGGKLFF.

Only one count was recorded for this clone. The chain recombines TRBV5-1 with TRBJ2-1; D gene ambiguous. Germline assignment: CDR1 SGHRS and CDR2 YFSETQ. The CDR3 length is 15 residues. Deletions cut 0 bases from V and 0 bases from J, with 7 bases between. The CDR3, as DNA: TGCGCCAGCAGCTTGGACCCGAACTCCTACAATGAGCAGTTCTTC. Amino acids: CASSLDPNSYNEQFF.